The T cell receptor beta chain described here comes from a study of CD8 T cells in Susac syndrome. About the research overall: Treatment at blood withdrawal was none, corticosteroids, or intravenous immunoglobulin alone in Susac syndrome patients.

The V gene lost 2 bases and the J gene lost 1 base, with 8 bases spanning the gap. From germline, CDR1 is DFQATT and CDR2 SNEGSKA (reference sequence). This CDR3 comprises 13 residues. The T cells that were sequenced for TCR beta were CD8+ and CD4+ cells from blood. Reverse transcription of roughly 0.45 to 1 ug RNA was performed with random hexamers. Amplification of TCR beta CDR3 by immunoSEQ multiplex PCR spanned 54 Vbeta and 13 Jbeta. TCRdb independently ran MiXCR on the immunoSEQ multiplex PCR reads; one entry per CDR3 protein. The table shows hundreds of thousands of distinct CDR3 sequences, with less than 96% occurring only once.

The sample consisted of CD4+ T cells from PBMCs. This clonotype was sampled from a human donor with Susac syndrome. The chain uses TRBV20-1 and TRBJ1-1, with no clear D. CDR3 residues: CSARPDKNTEAFF. CDR3 bases: TGCAGTGCTAGACCCGACAAGAACACTGAAGCTTTCTTT.